This TCR beta chain is drawn from a study of T cell responses to AZD1222 COVID-19 vaccine. Study-wide results and limits: Following two doses of AZD1222, Spike-specific TCR breadth and depth rose.

This table comes from immunoSEQ multiplex PCR, and its TCRdb copy is limited to in-frame clones, with some not included. There are roughly 140,000 clones in the sample; about nine tenths occur only once, and under 2.5% lies in the top ten. As concerns this clone: Its antigen is unidentified.

J gave up 4 bases and V 1 base, and 2 bases lay outside the gene matches. From germline, CDR1 is GTSNPN and CDR2 SVGIG (reference sequence). The CDR3 runs to 14 residues. The chain uses TRBV30 and TRBJ1-5, with 9 positions matching TRBD1. The source of this sequence is an adult in good health. The sequences come from peripheral blood, collected on day 0 of AZD1222 vaccination. The CDR3: CAWSGQGGNQPQHF. The CDR3, as DNA: TGTGCCTGGAGTGGACAGGGGGGAAATCAGCCCCAGCATTTT.